Listed below are T cell receptor beta chains from one sample, sequenced in a study of Graves' ophthalmopathy and Graves' hyperthyroidism. TCRdb reprocessed the multiplex PCR reads via MiXCR and lists one record per CDR3 protein. The data hold 500,000 to 700,000 distinct CDR3 sequences, with 35% to 45% observed a single time. Sequencing was done on a sample of peripheral blood or thyroid tissue (not recorded which). Receptors originate from an adult man with Graves' hyperthyroidism. Each CDR3 is given without its conserved first and last residue.

V	J	CDR3
TRBV5-1	TRBJ1-5	ASSLTGSQPQH
TRBV19	TRBJ1-5	ASSIWAGDQPQH
TRBV19	TRBJ2-2	ASSIGGGVNTGELF
TRBV6-1	TRBJ1-2	ASNPRGNYGYT
TRBV5-1	TRBJ1-1	ASREGDNEAF
TRBV7-8	TRBJ1-1	ASSGRQGRAEAF
TRBV13	TRBJ2-5	ASSLGPEQETQY
TRBV29-1	TRBJ2-7	SLTGFKNEQY
TRBV19	TRBJ1-5	ASSLQGVDRNQPQH
TRBV20-1	TRBJ2-5	SAEDRLWTQY
TRBV2	TRBJ1-6	ASIRQGNSPLH
TRBV13	TRBJ1-1	ASSLRTGSGTEAF
TRBV20-1	TRBJ1-1	SARRAGGLSNTEAF
TRBV20-1	TRBJ2-1	SADYLEGRF
TRBV6-5	TRBJ1-2	ASSYRDLGEGYT
TRBV24-1	TRBJ1-5	ALDREYSNQPQH
TRBV5-1	TRBJ2-7	ASTIAGGTGSNEQY
TRBV7-9	TRBJ1-4	ASSFEQGKEKLF
TRBV15	TRBJ2-7	ATSRETSDGSYEQY
TRBV7-9	TRBJ1-2	ASSSLAGGDGYT
TRBV6-1	TRBJ2-7	ASSEMTGRSYEQY
TRBV2	TRBJ1-2	ATSEGGRGYGYT
TRBV19	TRBJ1-5	ASSIFGGGNQPQH
TRBV20-1	TRBJ2-5	SATPPLVHEETQY
TRBV7-2	TRBJ1-2	ASSSYRDPGYT
TRBV20-1	TRBJ2-7	SARDRRDPLY
TRBV15	TRBJ1-1	ATSSLAVGATEAF
TRBV5-1	TRBJ1-6	ASSLSDLRVGSPLH
TRBV29-1	TRBJ2-1	SAERGGDEQF
TRBV7-9	TRBJ2-7	ASSMSYATYEQY
TRBV5-8	TRBJ2-7	ASIPGLVSYEQY
TRBV2	TRBJ1-1	VSSLVNTEAF
TRBV19	TRBJ2-7	ASSSGGGAYEQY
TRBV7-9	TRBJ2-5	ASSEEQGGETQY
TRBV20-1	TRBJ2-7	SARDVRDTYGLAGSYEQY
TRBV27	TRBJ2-7	ASSTGLAGYEQY
TRBV10-3	TRBJ1-2	AISRQGENYGYT
TRBV28	TRBJ2-2	ASSIRQGLGTGELF
TRBV7-8	TRBJ2-5	ASSSYRDRGRETQY
TRBV7-2	.	ASSISGGGGNEQF
TRBV5-1	TRBJ2-3	ASSSTVTDTQY
TRBV7-9	TRBJ2-3	ASSPSGTGGTDTQY
TRBV10-3	TRBJ2-7	AISDWTQSSYEQY
TRBV19	TRBJ1-5	ASSIGQNYQPQH
TRBV6-5	TRBJ2-7	ASSYRGSANEQY
TRBV19	TRBJ1-2	ASSKGENT
TRBV7-9	TRBJ1-5	ASSSGVGRQGNQPQH
TRBV29-1	TRBJ2-2	SGHVQANTGELY
TRBV12-3/TRBV12-4	TRBJ2-7	ASSLAGGLSYEQY
TRBV20-1	TRBJ1-5	SAKGTGGHQPQH
TRBV20-1	TRBJ1-5	SAAGEQETQH
TRBV6-5	TRBJ1-1	ASSYSELNTEAF
TRBV20-1	TRBJ2-5	SARDSSGAGTQY
TRBV10-2	TRBJ2-2	ASRRGAGQSNTGELF
TRBV10-3	TRBJ2-5	AISEARVEVAQY
TRBV5-5	TRBJ2-2	ASSLAGTAFNTGELF
TRBV7-9	TRBJ1-4	ASSFRDSSNEKLF
TRBV20-1	TRBJ2-3	SARGTGKRDTQY
TRBV20-1	TRBJ1-2	SARVGSGYGYT